This TCR beta chain was sequenced for a study of T-cell memory formation after mild COVID-19. The CDR3 totals 14 residues. Germline V lookup: CDR1 SGHRS, CDR2 YFSETQ. The V and J ends lost 4 bases and 5 bases, in that order; junction bases with no gene match: 6. This clonotype was observed a handful of times. Each CDR3 protein is one row after TCRdb ran MiXCR on the 5' RACE reads. The data contain around 370,000 distinct CDR3 sequences, around 20% of them singletons. Sequences were obtained from PBMCs or a T cell subset sorted from them (not recorded which). This TCR derives from an adult woman who had mild COVID-19 (a few samples of this study predate the infection). Cell type and time point are not known. The chain is built from TRBV5-1 and TRBJ2-5; 9 nucleotides match TRBD1. The CDR3 protein is CASSGTGLAETQYF. The CDR3 nucleotides read TGCGCCAGCAGCGGGACAGGGTTGGCGGAGACCCAGTACTTC.